The rows below give T cell receptor beta chains drawn from one sample of a study of identical twins. TCRdb used MiXCR to reprocess the 5' RACE reads, holding one entry per CDR3 protein. The table lists fewer than 550,000 distinct CDR3 sequences, 13% to 15% of them singletons. The sample was also reused in another study, on yellow fever vaccine responses in identical twins.

The sequencing sample was made of CD4+ T cells sorted from blood. All receptors come from a woman between 18 and 30 years old in good health. The CDR3 runs from the conserved cysteine through the conserved F or W. D genes are given only for firm matches. Not every row has a clone size; where given, it reads once, few, many or a size class.

v_call: TRBV5-1
d_call: NA
clone_size: few
j_call: TRBJ2-3
cdr3_aa: CASSGIGGTADTQYF
cdr3_nt: TGCGCCAGCAGCGGGATTGGCGGGACAGCAGATACGCAGTATTTT

v_call: TRBV6-1
d_call: TRBD2
clone_size: few
j_call: TRBJ2-7
cdr3_aa: CASSEGRVAGAYEQYF
cdr3_nt: TGTGCCAGCAGTGAAGGACGCGTGGCGGGAGCATACGAGCAGTACTTC

v_call: TRBV20-1
d_call: NA
clone_size: NA
j_call: TRBJ2-1
cdr3_aa: CSAWDPSYNEQFF
cdr3_nt: TGCAGTGCCTGGGACCCGTCCTACAATGAGCAGTTCTTC

v_call: TRBV3-1
d_call: NA
clone_size: NA
j_call: TRBJ1-2
cdr3_aa: CASTSTRDYGYTF
cdr3_nt: TGTGCCAGCACCTCAACACGAGACTATGGCTACACCTTC

v_call: TRBV5-1
d_call: TRBD2
clone_size: few
j_call: TRBJ2-5
cdr3_aa: CASSWAGTSGGETQYF
cdr3_nt: TGCGCCAGCAGCTGGGCCGGGACTAGCGGGGGAGAGACCCAGTACTTC

v_call: TRBV7-6
d_call: TRBD1
clone_size: few
j_call: TRBJ2-5
cdr3_aa: CASSLRSFGDTGGLETQYF
cdr3_nt: TGTGCCAGCAGCTTAAGAAGTTTTGGGGACACAGGGGGCTTAGAGACCCAGTACTTC

v_call: TRBV5-1
d_call: NA
clone_size: NA
j_call: TRBJ2-7
cdr3_aa: CASSLEASAPYEQYF
cdr3_nt: TGCGCCAGCAGCTTGGAGGCGTCTGCCCCTTACGAGCAGTACTTC

v_call: TRBV24-1
d_call: NA
clone_size: few
j_call: TRBJ2-1
cdr3_aa: CATRPSGSRSHNNEQFF
cdr3_nt: TGTGCCACCCGGCCCAGCGGCAGCCGTTCCCATAACAATGAGCAGTTCTTC

v_call: TRBV7-3
d_call: TRBD2
clone_size: few
j_call: TRBJ2-1
cdr3_aa: CASSSSGTSGTYNEQFF
cdr3_nt: TGTGCCAGCAGCTCATCCGGGACTAGCGGAACCTACAATGAGCAGTTCTTC

v_call: TRBV5-1
d_call: TRBD1
clone_size: many
j_call: TRBJ1-4
cdr3_aa: CASSLATGGDEKLFF
cdr3_nt: TGCGCCAGCAGCTTGGCCACAGGGGGCGATGAAAAACTGTTTTTT

v_call: TRBV7-9
d_call: TRBD2
clone_size: few
j_call: TRBJ2-1
cdr3_aa: CASSSRGGRASHEQFF
cdr3_nt: TGTGCCAGCAGCTCCAGGGGCGGGAGGGCCAGCCATGAGCAGTTCTTC

v_call: TRBV5-1
d_call: TRBD1
clone_size: NA
j_call: TRBJ2-2
cdr3_aa: CASRQGVTGELFF
cdr3_nt: TGCGCCAGCCGACAGGGGGTTACCGGGGAGCTGTTTTTT

v_call: TRBV24-1
d_call: TRBD1
clone_size: NA
j_call: TRBJ2-5
cdr3_aa: CATSDQGQGYQETQYF
cdr3_nt: TGTGCCACCAGTGACCAAGGACAGGGCTACCAAGAGACCCAGTACTTC

v_call: TRBV29-1
d_call: NA
clone_size: few
j_call: TRBJ1-2
cdr3_aa: CSVGGWVLGYGYTF
cdr3_nt: TGCAGCGTTGGGGGTTGGGTCCTGGGCTATGGCTACACCTTC

v_call: TRBV18
d_call: NA
clone_size: NA
j_call: TRBJ2-2
cdr3_aa: CASSPLEERELFF
cdr3_nt: TGTGCCAGCTCACCACTTGAGGAAAGGGAGCTGTTTTTT

v_call: TRBV4-1
d_call: NA
clone_size: few
j_call: TRBJ2-3
cdr3_aa: CASARTPTDTQYF
cdr3_nt: TGCGCCAGCGCTCGCACTCCCACAGATACGCAGTATTTT

v_call: TRBV9
d_call: NA
clone_size: NA
j_call: TRBJ2-3
cdr3_aa: CASSVWGRDGDTQYF
cdr3_nt: TGTGCCAGCAGCGTATGGGGGAGAGATGGGGATACGCAGTATTTT

v_call: TRBV12-3/TRBV12-4
d_call: TRBD1
clone_size: many
j_call: TRBJ1-5
cdr3_aa: CASSQEQGAIPQPQHF
cdr3_nt: TGTGCCAGCAGTCAGGAACAGGGGGCCATACCTCAGCCCCAGCATTTT

v_call: TRBV7-2
d_call: TRBD2
clone_size: few
j_call: TRBJ2-1
cdr3_aa: CASSLTSGRWDEQFF
cdr3_nt: TGTGCCAGCAGCTTGACTAGCGGGAGATGGGATGAGCAGTTCTTC

v_call: TRBV29-1
d_call: TRBD1
clone_size: NA
j_call: TRBJ2-5
cdr3_aa: CSIRDRGPAGETQYF
cdr3_nt: TGCAGCATCCGGGACAGGGGGCCGGCTGGGGAGACCCAGTACTTC

v_call: TRBV29-1
d_call: TRBD2
clone_size: NA
j_call: TRBJ2-7
cdr3_aa: CSVGGTRSEQYF
cdr3_nt: TGCAGCGTTGGGGGGACTAGAAGCGAGCAGTACTTC

v_call: TRBV3-1
d_call: NA
clone_size: NA
j_call: TRBJ1-2
cdr3_aa: CASSHNSVFYGYTF
cdr3_nt: TGTGCCAGCAGCCACAACTCGGTTTTCTATGGCTACACCTTC

v_call: TRBV20-1
d_call: TRBD1
clone_size: NA
j_call: TRBJ1-2
cdr3_aa: CSAPGRDRGNYGYTF
cdr3_nt: TGCAGTGCTCCGGGTCGGGACAGGGGTAACTATGGCTACACCTTC

v_call: TRBV4-1
d_call: NA
clone_size: few
j_call: TRBJ2-2
cdr3_aa: CASSQGWTPVSGELFF
cdr3_nt: TGCGCCAGCAGCCAAGGTTGGACTCCCGTGTCCGGGGAGCTGTTTTTT

v_call: TRBV12-3/TRBV12-4
d_call: NA
clone_size: NA
j_call: TRBJ1-5
cdr3_aa: CASSSVTGQYSNQPQHF
cdr3_nt: TGTGCCAGCAGTTCCGTGACAGGCCAATATAGCAATCAGCCCCAGCATTTT

v_call: TRBV5-1
d_call: NA
clone_size: few
j_call: TRBJ2-7
cdr3_aa: CASSTDNTYEQYF
cdr3_nt: TGCGCCAGCAGCACCGACAACACCTACGAGCAGTACTTC

v_call: TRBV27
d_call: NA
clone_size: NA
j_call: TRBJ1-1
cdr3_aa: CASSSWPVTEAFF
cdr3_nt: TGTGCCAGCAGTTCCTGGCCTGTGACTGAAGCTTTCTTT

v_call: TRBV6-5
d_call: TRBD1
clone_size: few
j_call: TRBJ1-1
cdr3_aa: CASSYEGAEAFF
cdr3_nt: TGTGCCAGCAGTTACGAGGGGGCAGAAGCTTTCTTT

v_call: TRBV2
d_call: NA
clone_size: NA
j_call: TRBJ2-5
cdr3_aa: CASSEPLQETQYF
cdr3_nt: TGTGCCAGCAGTGAACCGCTCCAAGAGACCCAGTACTTC

v_call: TRBV25-1
d_call: NA
clone_size: NA
j_call: TRBJ2-7
cdr3_aa: CASRPDTLKVGQYF
cdr3_nt: TGTGCCAGCAGACCGGATACGTTGAAGGTCGGGCAGTACTTC

v_call: TRBV2
d_call: NA
clone_size: NA
j_call: TRBJ2-3
cdr3_aa: CASSTWGISTDTQYF
cdr3_nt: TGTGCCAGCAGTACGTGGGGGATTAGCACAGATACGCAGTATTTT

v_call: TRBV18
d_call: NA
clone_size: few
j_call: TRBJ2-5
cdr3_aa: CASSPPAQETQYF
cdr3_nt: TGTGCCAGCTCACCCCCAGCACAAGAGACCCAGTACTTC

v_call: TRBV20-1
d_call: TRBD2
clone_size: few
j_call: TRBJ2-7
cdr3_aa: CSAKGLADDEQYF
cdr3_nt: TGCAGTGCTAAGGGACTAGCGGACGACGAGCAGTACTTC

v_call: TRBV20-1
d_call: TRBD2
clone_size: few
j_call: TRBJ2-1
cdr3_aa: CSASPGLAYNEQFF
cdr3_nt: TGCAGTGCTAGCCCGGGACTAGCGTACAATGAGCAGTTCTTC

v_call: TRBV6-2/TRBV6-3
d_call: TRBD1
clone_size: NA
j_call: TRBJ2-1
cdr3_aa: CASRGQGWNEQFF
cdr3_nt: TGTGCCAGCAGGGGACAGGGGTGGAATGAGCAGTTCTTC

v_call: TRBV5-8
d_call: NA
clone_size: few
j_call: TRBJ2-1
cdr3_aa: CASSLSPAGGYNEQFF
cdr3_nt: TGTGCCAGCAGCTTGTCTCCAGCTGGTGGCTACAATGAGCAGTTCTTC

v_call: TRBV11-3
d_call: TRBD1
clone_size: NA
j_call: TRBJ1-6
cdr3_aa: CASVRRTGGSKPLHF
cdr3_nt: TGTGCCAGTGTGAGACGGACAGGGGGAAGTAAACCCCTCCACTTT

v_call: TRBV5-6
d_call: NA
clone_size: NA
j_call: TRBJ1-4
cdr3_aa: CASSGRGFTNEKLFF
cdr3_nt: TGTGCCAGCAGCGGAAGGGGGTTTACTAATGAAAAACTGTTTTTT

v_call: TRBV12-5
d_call: TRBD1
clone_size: NA
j_call: TRBJ2-7
cdr3_aa: CASGLVRDRGRHYEQYF
cdr3_nt: TGTGCTAGTGGTTTGGTCCGGGACAGGGGGCGACACTACGAGCAGTACTTC

v_call: TRBV10-3
d_call: TRBD1
clone_size: NA
j_call: TRBJ2-3
cdr3_aa: CAISGGQGRTDTQYF
cdr3_nt: TGTGCCATCAGTGGGGGACAGGGCCGCACAGATACGCAGTATTTT

v_call: TRBV5-6
d_call: TRBD1
clone_size: many
j_call: TRBJ1-2
cdr3_aa: CASSLAMGQADGYTF
cdr3_nt: TGTGCCAGCAGCTTGGCCATGGGACAGGCGGATGGCTACACCTTC